This T cell receptor (beta chain) emerged from a study of cytomegalovirus exposure and HLA in healthy donors. Study-wide background: Around 85 million unique TCR sequences came from HLA-typed donors in an early release. Genetic ancestry analysis placed about 80% of the roughly 400 donors that were genotyped in the Caucasian-associated cluster.

As to this clone: The antigen remains undetermined.

With 60 Vbeta and 13 Jbeta primers, the PCR was carried out. Sequencing was performed with immunoSEQ multiplex PCR; in TCRdb, only in-frame clones are kept and a portion is missing. Of around 100,000 clones listed, about 69% are singletons. The CDR3 length is 13 residues. Germline V gene lookup returns CDR1 MNHEY and CDR2 SMNVEV (reference sequence). The V end lost 5 bases, the J end lost 6 bases, and 14 bases lay between the germline ends. Study-level results: What a later analysis reportedly showed was that an Asian-associated ancestry cluster had fewer N-insertions than the 666-donor mean.

Healthy bone marrow donors made up the donor group. The sequenced sample was PBMCs. The chain links TRBV27 to TRBJ2-7; no clear D. The sequence was collected from a woman aged 18-30 years in good health and CMV-seropositive. The CDR3 nucleotides are TGTGCCAGCAGTCCAATGACACCCCTCGAGCAGTACTTC. Protein: CASSPMTPLEQYF.